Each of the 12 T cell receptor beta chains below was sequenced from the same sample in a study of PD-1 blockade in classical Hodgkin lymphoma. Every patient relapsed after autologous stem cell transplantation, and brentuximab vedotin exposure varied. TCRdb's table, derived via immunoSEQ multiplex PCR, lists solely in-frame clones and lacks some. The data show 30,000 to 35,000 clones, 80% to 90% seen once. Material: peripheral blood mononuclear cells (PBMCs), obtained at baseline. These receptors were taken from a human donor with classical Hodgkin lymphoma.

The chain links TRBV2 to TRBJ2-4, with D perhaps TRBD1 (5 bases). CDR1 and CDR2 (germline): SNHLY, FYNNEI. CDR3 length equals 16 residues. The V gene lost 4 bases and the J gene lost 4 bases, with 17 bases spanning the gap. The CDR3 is CASSVRVGRGKNIQYF. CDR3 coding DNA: TGTGCCAGCAGTGTTAGAGTAGGAAGGGGAAAAAACATTCAGTACTTC.

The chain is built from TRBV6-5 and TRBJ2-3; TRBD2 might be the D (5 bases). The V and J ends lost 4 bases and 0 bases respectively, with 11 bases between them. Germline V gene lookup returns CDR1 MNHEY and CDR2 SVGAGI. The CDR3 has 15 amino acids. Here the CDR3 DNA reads TGTGCCAGCAGTTCCGACTACTCTAGCACAGATACGCAGTATTTT. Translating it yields CASSSDYSSTDTQYF.

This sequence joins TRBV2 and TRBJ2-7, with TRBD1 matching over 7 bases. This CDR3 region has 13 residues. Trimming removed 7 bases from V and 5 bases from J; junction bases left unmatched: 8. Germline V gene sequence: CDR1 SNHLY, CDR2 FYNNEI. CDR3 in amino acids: CASKGTETDEQYF. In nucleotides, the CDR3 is TGTGCCAGCAAGGGGACAGAAACGGACGAGCAGTACTTC. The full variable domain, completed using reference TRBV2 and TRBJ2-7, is EPEVTQTPSHQVTQMGQEVILRCVPISNHLYFYWYRQILGQKVEFLVSFYNNEISEKSEIFDDQFSVERPDGSNFTLKIRSTKLEDSAMYFCASKGTETDEQYFGPGTRLTVT.

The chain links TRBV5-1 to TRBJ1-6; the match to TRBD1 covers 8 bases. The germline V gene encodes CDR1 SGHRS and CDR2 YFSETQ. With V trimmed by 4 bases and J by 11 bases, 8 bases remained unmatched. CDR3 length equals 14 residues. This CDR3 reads CASSLGQGYTPLHF. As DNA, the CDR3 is TGCGCCAGCAGCCTCGGACAGGGTTATACACCCCTCCACTTT.

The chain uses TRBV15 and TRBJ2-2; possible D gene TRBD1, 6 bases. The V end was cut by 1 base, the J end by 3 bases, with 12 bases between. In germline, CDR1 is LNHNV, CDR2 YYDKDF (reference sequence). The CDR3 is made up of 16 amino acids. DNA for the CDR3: TGTGCCACCAGCAGAGGGACAGAGGCGTACACCGGGGAGCTGTTTTTT. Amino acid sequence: CATSRGTEAYTGELFF.

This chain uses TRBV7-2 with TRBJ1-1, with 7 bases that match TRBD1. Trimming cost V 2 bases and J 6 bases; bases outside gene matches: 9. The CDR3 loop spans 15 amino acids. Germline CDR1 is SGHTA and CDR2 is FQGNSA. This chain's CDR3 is CASSLSTGEFPEAFF. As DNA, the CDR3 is TGTGCCAGCAGCTTATCTACAGGGGAATTTCCTGAAGCTTTCTTT. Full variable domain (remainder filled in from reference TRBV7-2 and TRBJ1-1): GAGVSQSPSNKVTEKGKDVELRCDPISGHTALYWYRQSLGQGLEFLIYFQGNSAPDKSGLPSDRFSAERTGGSVSTLTIQRTQQEDSAVYLCASSLSTGEFPEAFFGQGTRLTVV.

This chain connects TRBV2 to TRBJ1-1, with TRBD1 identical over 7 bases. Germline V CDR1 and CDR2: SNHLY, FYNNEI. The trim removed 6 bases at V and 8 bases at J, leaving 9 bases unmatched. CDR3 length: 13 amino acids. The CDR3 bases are TGTGCCAGCAGGATAGGGGGCGAAGCCGAAGCTTTCTTT. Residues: CASRIGGEAEAFF.

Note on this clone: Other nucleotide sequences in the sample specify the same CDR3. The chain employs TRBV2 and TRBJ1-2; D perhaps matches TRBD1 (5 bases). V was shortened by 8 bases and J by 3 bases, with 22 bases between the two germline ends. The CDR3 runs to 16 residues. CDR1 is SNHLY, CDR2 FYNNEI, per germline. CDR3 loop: CASSSDRSPGDYGYTF. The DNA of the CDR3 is TGTGCCAGCTCGTCCGACAGATCGCCCGGGGACTATGGCTACACCTTC. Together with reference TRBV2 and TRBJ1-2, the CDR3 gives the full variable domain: EPEVTQTPSHQVTQMGQEVILRCVPISNHLYFYWYRQILGQKVEFLVSFYNNEISEKSEIFDDQFSVERPDGSNFTLKIRSTKLEDSAMYFCASSSDRSPGDYGYTFGSGTRLTVV.

The CDR3 sequence: CASSEGGSGGEKLFF. CDR3 nucleotides: TGTGCCAGCAGTGAAGGAGGGTCGGGCGGTGAAAAACTGTTTTTT. The gene calls are TRBV6-1 and TRBJ1-4; D ambiguous. The germline gives CDR1 MNHNS, CDR2 SASEGT. The CDR3 is made up of 15 amino acids. Trimming stripped 1 base from V and 7 bases from J, with 13 bases between.

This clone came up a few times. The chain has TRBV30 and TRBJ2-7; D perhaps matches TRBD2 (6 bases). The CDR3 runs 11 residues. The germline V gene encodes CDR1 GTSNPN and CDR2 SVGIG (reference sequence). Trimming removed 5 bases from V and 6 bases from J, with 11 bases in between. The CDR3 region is CAWSEGTEQYF. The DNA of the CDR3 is TGTGCCTGGTCGGAGGGTACCGAGCAGTACTTC.

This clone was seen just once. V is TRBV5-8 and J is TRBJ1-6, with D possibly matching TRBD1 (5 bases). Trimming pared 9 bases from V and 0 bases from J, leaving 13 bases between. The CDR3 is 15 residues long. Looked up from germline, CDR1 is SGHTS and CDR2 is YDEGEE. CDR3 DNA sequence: TGTGCCAACATGCGAGACAGCTCCTATAATTCACCCCTCCACTTT. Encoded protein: CANMRDSSYNSPLHF.

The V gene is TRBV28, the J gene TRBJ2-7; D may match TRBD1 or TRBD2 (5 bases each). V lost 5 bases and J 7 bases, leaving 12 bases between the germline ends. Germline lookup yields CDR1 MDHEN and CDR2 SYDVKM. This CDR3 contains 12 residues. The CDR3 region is CASSRDHKEQYF. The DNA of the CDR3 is TGTGCCAGCAGTCGGGACCACAAGGAGCAGTACTTC.